The 20 T cell receptor beta chains reported below all come from one sample, sequenced in a study of post-analysis software for immune sequencing data. The TCR beta cDNA libraries carried unique molecular identifiers. One entry per CDR3 protein, called by TCRdb with MiXCR from the PCR reads. The table shows fewer than 850,000 distinct CDR3 sequences, with just over 45% occurring only once. Points from the study as a whole: With TRBV5-6, TRBV5-1 and TRBV20-1 included, a handful of TRBV segments were more frequent in patients than in controls.

For these TCRs, the target antigens are not known. Material: blood. These receptors all stem from a girl aged 10-17 years with multiple sclerosis.

Of note for this clonotype: One end of the junction does not line up with germline, which may come from a read error. Written as DNA, the CDR3 is TGTGTCAGCAGACGGGACGGGAATGAAAAACTGTTTTTT. Residues: CVSRRDGNEKLFF. The gene calls are TRBV12-3 or TRBV12-4 and TRBJ1-4, with D tentatively TRBD1 (5 bases). The CDR3 runs to 13 residues.

The V call is TRBV27, the J call TRBJ2-5; 12 bases are shared with TRBD1. Germline trimming cut 6 bases from V and 6 bases from J; bases unmatched to any gene: 8. Germline assignment: CDR1 MNHEY and CDR2 SMNVEV (reference sequence). The length of the CDR3 is 15 residues. The CDR3 protein is CASSWGTGGPKTQYF. CDR3 nucleotide sequence: TGTGCCAGCAGCTGGGGGACAGGGGGCCCGAAGACCCAGTACTTC.

The chain links TRBV10-3 to TRBJ2-5, with unresolved D. In germline, CDR1 is ENHRY, CDR2 SYGVKD. V was clipped by 0 bases and J by 11 bases, with 19 bases between them. The CDR3 spans 15 residues. The CDR3: CAISESSTAAREQYF. DNA for the CDR3: TGTGCCATCAGTGAGTCCTCGACTGCCGCGCGAGAGCAGTACTTC.

The rearrangement uses TRBV6-4 and TRBJ1-2, with TRBD1 as a possible D gene (5 bases). Germline V gene sequence: CDR1 MRHNA, CDR2 SNTAGT. CDR3 length equals 15 residues. V shed 0 bases and J shed 2 bases, with 10 bases lying between them. As DNA, the CDR3 is TGTGCCAGCAGTGACTCCCCGCGGGGGAACTATGGCTACACCTTC. This translates into CASSDSPRGNYGYTF.

J is TRBJ1-2 and V is TRBV6-1; D is unclear. There are 13 residues in the CDR3. The V end was cut by 7 bases, the J end by 4 bases, with 13 bases between. Per germline, CDR1 MNHNS and CDR2 SASEGT. CDR3 sequence (DNA): TGTGCCAGCAACCCTACCTCTATCTATGGCTACACCTTC. Its protein product is CASNPTSIYGYTF.

This chain joins TRBV12-3 or TRBV12-4 and TRBJ2-2; no definite D call. This CDR3 has 16 amino acids. Trimming left V 3 bases short and J 0 bases short, with 11 bases between. DNA for the CDR3: TGTGCCAGCAGTTTGATCCCTAGACCGAACACCGGGGAGCTGTTTTTT. This codes for CASSLIPRPNTGELFF.

The J gene is TRBJ1-1, the V gene TRBV7-2; D is unresolved. The ends were cut back, 1 base at V and 3 bases at J, with 9 bases in the middle. Germline-derived CDR1 and CDR2 are SGHTA and FQGNSA. The CDR3 has 14 amino acids. CDR3 bases: TGTGCCAGCAGCTTAGGAATCGGTGACACTGAAGCTTTCTTT. Its translation is CASSLGIGDTEAFF.

The chain couples TRBV15 to TRBJ1-6; tentative D call: TRBD1 (5 bases). Germline assignment: CDR1 LNHNV and CDR2 YYDKDF (reference sequence). The ends were cut back, 0 bases at V and 7 bases at J, with 10 bases in the middle. The CDR3 totals 15 residues. The CDR3 protein is CATSRDEQGNSPLHF. DNA of the CDR3: TGTGCCACCAGCAGAGATGAGCAGGGAAATTCACCCCTCCACTTT.

The chain employs TRBV7-2 and TRBJ1-1, with D perhaps TRBD1 (5 bases). The CDR3 spans 15 residues. CDR1 and CDR2 from the germline V gene are SGHTA and FQGNSA. The V gene lost 5 bases and the J gene lost 3 bases, with 16 bases spanning the gap. The CDR3 region has the DNA TGTGCCAGCAGCGGGCGGCTCTTGGGGGACACTGAAGCTTTCTTT. It specifies CASSGRLLGDTEAFF.

The chain has TRBV12-3 or TRBV12-4 and TRBJ1-1, with D hard to call. V shed 4 bases and J shed 2 bases, with 5 bases lying between them. This CDR3 region has 12 residues. Here the CDR3 reads CASSSDNTEAFF. The CDR3 region has the DNA TGTGCCAGCAGTTCCGACAACACTGAAGCTTTCTTT.

This clonotype was picked up a small number of times. The gene calls are TRBV7-3 and TRBJ2-1; TRBD2 aligns across 9 bases. The V gene end was trimmed by 5 bases and the J gene end by 7 bases; junction bases not matched to a gene: 12. Per germline, CDR1 SGHTA and CDR2 FQGTGA. This CDR3 has 16 residues. This CDR3 reads CASSPDSGGRGNEQFF. For the CDR3, the DNA is TGTGCCAGCAGCCCAGACTCTGGCGGGAGGGGTAATGAGCAGTTCTTC.

This clonotype was counted only a few times. Compared with germline, one end of the junction differs, possibly owing to a read error. The chain joins TRBV15 to TRBJ1-4; the D gene is possibly TRBD1 (6 bases). This CDR3 comprises 13 residues. Germline CDR1 is LNHNV and CDR2 is YYDKDF (reference sequence). The CDR3 bases are TGTGCCACCAGCCCCAGGACAGATGAAAAACGGTTTTTT. Amino acids: CATSPRTDEKRFF. Full variable domain (outside the CDR3, taken from reference TRBV15 and TRBJ1-4): DAMVIQNPRYQVTQFGKPVTLSCSQTLNHNVMYWYQQKSSQAPKLLFHYYDKDFNNEADTPDNFQSRRPNTSFCFLDIRSPGLGDTAMYLCATSPRTDEKRFFGSGTQLSVL.

CDR3 sequence (DNA): TGCAGCGTTGCCAGCCCGACATCCTACGAGCAGTACTTC. Its translation: CSVASPTSYEQYF. The chain uses TRBV29-1 and TRBJ2-1, with D unresolved. TRBJ2-7 matches the DNA end more closely, so the J call is doubtful. Looked up from germline, CDR1 is SQVTM and CDR2 is ANQGSEA. The CDR3 is 13 residues long.

The CDR3 bases are TGTGCCAGGAGGGGGGGCGCAGATACGCAGTATTTT. Protein sequence: CARRGGADTQYF. The chain links TRBV2 to TRBJ2-3, with TRBD2 as a possible D gene (7 bases). The CDR3 runs to 12 residues. Trimming pared 9 bases from V and 4 bases from J, leaving 11 bases between. Germline lookup yields CDR1 SNHLY and CDR2 FYNNEI.

V is TRBV20-1 and J is TRBJ2-3; 9 nucleotides align to TRBD2. Germline CDR1 DFQATT, CDR2 SNEGSKA (reference sequence). The CDR3 spans 15 residues. After removal of 3 bases from V and 0 bases from J, the junction contained 4 bases not matched to a gene. The CDR3 bases are TGCAGTGCTAGTGGACTAGCGCCTAGCACAGATACGCAGTATTTT. It translates to CSASGLAPSTDTQYF.

CDR3 protein: CATTTHNEQFF. The CDR3 nucleotides are TGTGCCACCACTACCCACAATGAGCAGTTCTTC. This chain connects TRBV2 to TRBJ2-1; D uncertain. Germline V gene data show CDR1 as SNHLY and CDR2 as FYNNEI. The CDR3 sequence is 11 residues long. Trimming shortened V by 10 bases and J by 5 bases, and 9 bases separated the two germline ends.

About this clonotype: A junction end diverges from the germline sequence, so it may reflect a read error. This chain connects TRBV4-3 to TRBJ1-4, with TRBD1 matching over 7 bases. Germline V lookup: CDR1 LGHNA, CDR2 YSLEER. The CDR3 length is 16 residues. The DNA of the CDR3 is TGCGCCAGCAACCAAGCACCAACAGGGGAGGAGGAAAAACTGTTTTTT. Encoded protein: CASNQAPTGEEEKLFF.

This clonotype came up a few times. The chain is built from TRBV29-1 and TRBJ2-1; 9 positions match TRBD2. V lost 1 base to trimming and J lost 1 base; unmatched junction nucleotides: 2. Germline V gives CDR1 SQVTM, CDR2 ANQGSEA. The CDR3 contains 15 residues. CDR3 nucleotide sequence: TGCAGCGTTGAAGGCGGGAGGGGATCCTACAATGAGCAGTTCTTC. Translated: CSVEGGRGSYNEQFF.

The chain has TRBV14 and TRBJ2-2; the match to TRBD2 covers 7 bases. The CDR3 has 14 residues. In germline, CDR1 is SGHDN, CDR2 FVKESK. V was clipped by 4 bases and J by 8 bases; unmatched bases: 7. The CDR3 here is CASSRAGVAGELFF. The CDR3 DNA is TGTGCCAGCAGCCGCGCGGGAGTGGCGGGGGAGCTGTTTTTT.

This clonotype was seen a few times. A junction end diverges from the germline sequence, so it may reflect a read error. The chain employs TRBV20-1 and TRBJ1-2; no clear D. The CDR3 loop spans 14 amino acids. Germline V gives CDR1 DFQATT, CDR2 SNEGSKA (reference sequence). The CDR3 DNA sequence: TGCAGTGCCAGAGGGCGGGAAAGGAACTATGGCTACACCTTC. This sequence encodes CSARGRERNYGYTF.